This T cell receptor beta chain was sequenced in a study of T-cell reconstitution after alpha-beta-depleted transplantation in children. This clonotype was picked up many times. V lost 2 bases, J lost 1 base, and 2 bases stayed unmatched. Looked up from germline, CDR1 is MNHEY and CDR2 is SVGEGT. This CDR3 is built from 15 residues. Preparation of the TCRbeta library involved a method that used unique molecular identifiers. Using its own MiXCR run on the PCR reads, TCRdb lists one record per CDR3 protein. The table lists approximately 400,000 distinct CDR3 sequences, 11% of them singletons. This sequence joins TRBV6-2 or TRBV6-3 and TRBJ2-5; 9 bases map to TRBD1. This TCR came from a human donor who donated a stem cell graft to a child with acute myeloid leukemia. Material: PBMCs from the stem cell graft donor, obtained from the stem cell graft. The CDR3 loop is CASSYPGQGQETQYF. CDR3 DNA sequence: TGTGCCAGCAGTTACCCGGGACAGGGCCAAGAGACCCAGTACTTC.